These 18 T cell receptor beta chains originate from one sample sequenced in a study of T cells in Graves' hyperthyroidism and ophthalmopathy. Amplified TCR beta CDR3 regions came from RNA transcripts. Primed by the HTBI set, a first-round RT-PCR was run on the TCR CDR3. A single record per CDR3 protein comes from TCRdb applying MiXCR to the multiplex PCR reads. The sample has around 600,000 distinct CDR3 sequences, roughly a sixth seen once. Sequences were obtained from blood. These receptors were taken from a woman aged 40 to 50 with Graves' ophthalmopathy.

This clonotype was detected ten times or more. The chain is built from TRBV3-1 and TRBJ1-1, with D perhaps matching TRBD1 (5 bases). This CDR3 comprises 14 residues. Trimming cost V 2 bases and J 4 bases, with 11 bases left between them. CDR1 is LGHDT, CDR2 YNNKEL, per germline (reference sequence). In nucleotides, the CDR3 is TGTGCCAGCAGCCAAAGGGCAGGGACCACTGAAGCTTTCTTT. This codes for CASSQRAGTTEAFF.

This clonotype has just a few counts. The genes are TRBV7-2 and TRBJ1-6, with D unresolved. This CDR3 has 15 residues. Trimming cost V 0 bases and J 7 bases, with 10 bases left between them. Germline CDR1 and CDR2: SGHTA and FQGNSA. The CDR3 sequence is CASSLASHGNSPLHF. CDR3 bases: TGTGCCAGCAGCTTAGCCTCTCACGGAAATTCACCCCTCCACTTT. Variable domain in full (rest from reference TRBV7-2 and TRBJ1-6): GAGVSQSPSNKVTEKGKDVELRCDPISGHTALYWYRQSLGQGLEFLIYFQGNSAPDKSGLPSDRFSAERTGGSVSTLTIQRTQQEDSAVYLCASSLASHGNSPLHFGNGTRLTVT.

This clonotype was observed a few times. Here the CDR3 DNA reads TGTGCCAGCTCACAGAGACTAGCGGGATTGGATGAGCAGTTCTTC. It codes for CASSQRLAGLDEQFF. The rearrangement joins TRBV18 to TRBJ2-1; 11 bases match TRBD2. Germline CDR1 is KGHSH and CDR2 is LQKENI. Germline trimming cut 4 bases from V and 8 bases from J; bases unmatched to any gene: 7. This CDR3 spans 15 amino acids.

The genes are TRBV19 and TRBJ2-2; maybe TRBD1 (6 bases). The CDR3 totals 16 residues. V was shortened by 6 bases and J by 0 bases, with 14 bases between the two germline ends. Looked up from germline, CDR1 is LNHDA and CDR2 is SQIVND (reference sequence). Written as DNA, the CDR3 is TGTGCCAGTAGGGACAGAAAGGTCACGAACACCGGGGAGCTGTTTTTT. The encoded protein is CASRDRKVTNTGELFF.

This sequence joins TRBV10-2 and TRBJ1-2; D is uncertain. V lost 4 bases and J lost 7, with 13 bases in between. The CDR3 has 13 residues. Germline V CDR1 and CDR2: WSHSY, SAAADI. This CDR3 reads CASSGQGAGGYTF. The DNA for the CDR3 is TGCGCCAGCAGTGGCCAAGGAGCGGGTGGCTACACCTTC.

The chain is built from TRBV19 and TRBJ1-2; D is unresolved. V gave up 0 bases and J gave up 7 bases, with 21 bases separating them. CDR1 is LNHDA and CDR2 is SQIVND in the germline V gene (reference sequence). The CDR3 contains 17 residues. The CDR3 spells CASSIDRPGRPLFGYTF. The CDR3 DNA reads TGTGCCAGTAGTATAGATCGCCCTGGACGGCCACTATTTGGCTACACCTTC.

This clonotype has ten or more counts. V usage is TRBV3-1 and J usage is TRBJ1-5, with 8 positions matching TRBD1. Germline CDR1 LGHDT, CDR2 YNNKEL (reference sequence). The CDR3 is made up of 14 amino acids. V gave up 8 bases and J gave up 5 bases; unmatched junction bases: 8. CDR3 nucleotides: TGTGCCAGCTCACAAGGGACAGGAGATCAGCCCCAGCATTTT. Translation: CASSQGTGDQPQHF.

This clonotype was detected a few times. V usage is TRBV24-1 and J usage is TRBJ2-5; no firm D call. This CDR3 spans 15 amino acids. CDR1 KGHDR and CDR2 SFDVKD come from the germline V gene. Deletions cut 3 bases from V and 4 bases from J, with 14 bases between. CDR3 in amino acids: CATSDPVKTGETQYF. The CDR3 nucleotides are TGTGCCACCAGTGATCCGGTTAAGACTGGAGAGACCCAGTACTTC.

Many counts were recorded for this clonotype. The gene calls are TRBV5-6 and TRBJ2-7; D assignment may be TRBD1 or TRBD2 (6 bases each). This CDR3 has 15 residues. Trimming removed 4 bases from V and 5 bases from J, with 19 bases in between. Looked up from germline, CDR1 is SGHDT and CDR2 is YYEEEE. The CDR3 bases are TGTGCCAGCAGCAGACGGCTTGGGGGGCAGGACGAGCAGTACTTC. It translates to CASSRRLGGQDEQYF.

DNA for the CDR3: TGTGCCAGTATCAGATCCGCGGCCGCGCCTGGAAACACCATATATTTT. Protein product: CASIRSAAAPGNTIYF. The chain uses TRBV19 and TRBJ1-3; D is unresolved. The CDR3 is 16 amino acids. Germline CDR1 is LNHDA and CDR2 is SQIVND (reference sequence). Trimming took off 7 bases at V and 2 bases at J, with 18 bases between the two ends.

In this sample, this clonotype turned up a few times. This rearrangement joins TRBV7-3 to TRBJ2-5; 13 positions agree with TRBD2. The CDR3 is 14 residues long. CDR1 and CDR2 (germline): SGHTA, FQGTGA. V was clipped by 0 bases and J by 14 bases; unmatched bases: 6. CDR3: CASSLTTSGGARYF. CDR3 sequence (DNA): TGTGCCAGCAGCTTAACTACTAGCGGGGGGGCACGCTACTTC.

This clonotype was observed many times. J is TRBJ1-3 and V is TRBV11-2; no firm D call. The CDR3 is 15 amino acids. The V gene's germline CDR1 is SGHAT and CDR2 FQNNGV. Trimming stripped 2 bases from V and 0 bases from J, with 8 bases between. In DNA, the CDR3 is TGTGCCAGCAGCTTAAGCCCTACCTCTGGAAACACCATATATTTT. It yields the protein CASSLSPTSGNTIYF.

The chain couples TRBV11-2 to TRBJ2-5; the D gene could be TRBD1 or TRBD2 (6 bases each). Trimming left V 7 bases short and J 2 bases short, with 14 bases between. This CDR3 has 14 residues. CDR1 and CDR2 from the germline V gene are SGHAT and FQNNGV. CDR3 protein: CASNQGGPQETQYF. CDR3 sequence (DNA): TGTGCCAGCAACCAAGGGGGGCCGCAAGAGACCCAGTACTTC.

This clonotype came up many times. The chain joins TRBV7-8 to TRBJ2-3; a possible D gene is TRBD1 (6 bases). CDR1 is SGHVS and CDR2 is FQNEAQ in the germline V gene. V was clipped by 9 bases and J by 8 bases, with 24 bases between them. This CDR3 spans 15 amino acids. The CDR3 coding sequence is TGTGCCAGTATACAGGGCGCCTTGGAGGCTGTTACGCAGTATTTT. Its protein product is CASIQGALEAVTQYF.

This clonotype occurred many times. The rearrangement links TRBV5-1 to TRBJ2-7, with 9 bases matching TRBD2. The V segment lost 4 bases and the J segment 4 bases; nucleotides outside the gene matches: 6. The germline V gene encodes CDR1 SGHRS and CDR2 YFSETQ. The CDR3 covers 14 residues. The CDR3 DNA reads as TGCGCCAGCAGCGCCGCTAGCGGGAATTACGAGCAGTACTTC. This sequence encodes CASSAASGNYEQYF.

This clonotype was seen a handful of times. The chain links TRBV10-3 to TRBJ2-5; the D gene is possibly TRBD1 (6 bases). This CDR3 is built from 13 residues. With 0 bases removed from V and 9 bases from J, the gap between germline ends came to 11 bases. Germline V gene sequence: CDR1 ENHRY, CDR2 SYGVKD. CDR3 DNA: TGTGCCATCAGTGAGTCCGTGGGGGCGCCCCAGTACTTC. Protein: CAISESVGAPQYF.

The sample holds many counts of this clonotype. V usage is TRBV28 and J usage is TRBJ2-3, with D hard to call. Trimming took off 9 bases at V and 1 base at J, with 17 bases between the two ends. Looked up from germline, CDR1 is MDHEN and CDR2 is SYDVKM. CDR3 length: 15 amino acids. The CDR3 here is CASSPRMWGTDTQYF. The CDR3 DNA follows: TGTGCCAGTAGCCCAAGGATGTGGGGCACAGATACGCAGTATTTT.

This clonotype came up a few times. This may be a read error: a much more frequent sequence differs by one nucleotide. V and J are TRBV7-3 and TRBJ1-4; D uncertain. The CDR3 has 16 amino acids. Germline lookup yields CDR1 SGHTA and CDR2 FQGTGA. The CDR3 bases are TGTGCCGGCAGCTTAGCGCCCGGGAGAGGAAACGAAAAACTGTTTTTT. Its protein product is CAGSLAPGRGNEKLFF.